The entry that follows covers one T cell receptor (beta chain) sequence. The target antigen is unknown. RNA totalling roughly 0.5 to 1 ug underwent reverse transcription with random hexamers. An immunoSEQ multiplex PCR amplified TCR beta CDR3 over 54 Vbeta and 13 Jbeta. TCRdb called the immunoSEQ multiplex PCR reads again in MiXCR, with one record for every CDR3 protein. The sample holds around 130,000 distinct CDR3 sequences; about 93% are singletons and the top ten take roughly 0.25%. This specimen comes from a study of CD8 T cells in Susac syndrome. CD8+ and CD4+ T cells circulating in blood were sequenced for TCR beta. TEMRA cells were FACS-enriched, while CD8+ and CD4+ T cells were negatively isolated. General study points: It was acknowledged by the study that relatively few individuals were included in its TCR sequencing and HLA analysis.

The CDR3 has 12 residues. V lost 6 bases and J 9 bases, leaving 12 bases between the germline ends. Germline lookup yields CDR1 MNHNY and CDR2 SVGAGI (reference sequence). Sequenced material: CD8+ T cells from PBMCs. V usage is TRBV6-6 and J usage is TRBJ2-1, with D perhaps TRBD2 (6 bases). This sequence originates from a human donor with multiple sclerosis. In DNA, the CDR3 is TGTGCCAGCAGCCACGCAGCGGGTGAGCAGTTCTTC. Translating gives CASSHAAGEQFF.